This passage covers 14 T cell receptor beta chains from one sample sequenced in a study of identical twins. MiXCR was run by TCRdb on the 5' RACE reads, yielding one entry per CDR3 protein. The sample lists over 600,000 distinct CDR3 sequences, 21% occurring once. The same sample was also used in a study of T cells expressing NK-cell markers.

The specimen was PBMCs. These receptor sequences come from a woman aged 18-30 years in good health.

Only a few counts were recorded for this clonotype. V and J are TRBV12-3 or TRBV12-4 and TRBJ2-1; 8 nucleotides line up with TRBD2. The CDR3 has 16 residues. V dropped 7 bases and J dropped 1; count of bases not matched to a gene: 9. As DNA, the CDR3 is TGTGCCAGCATAGGGGCTAGCGGGCTTTCCTACAATGAGCAGTTCTTC. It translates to CASIGASGLSYNEQFF.

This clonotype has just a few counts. The CDR3 sequence is CASSDGGAGYTF. The CDR3 DNA follows: TGTGCCAGCAGTGATGGGGGCGCGGGCTACACCTTC. This chain joins TRBV25-1 and TRBJ1-2; D perhaps matches TRBD1 (6 bases). CDR1 is MGHDK, CDR2 SYGVNS, per germline. V gave up 3 bases and J gave up 8 bases, with 10 bases separating them. CDR3 length: 12 amino acids.

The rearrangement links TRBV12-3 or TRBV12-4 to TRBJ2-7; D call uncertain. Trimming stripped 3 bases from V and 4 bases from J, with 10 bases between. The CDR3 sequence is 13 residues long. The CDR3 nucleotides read TGTGCCAGCAGTTTTGGGGTGCTATACGAGCAGTACTTC. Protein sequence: CASSFGVLYEQYF.

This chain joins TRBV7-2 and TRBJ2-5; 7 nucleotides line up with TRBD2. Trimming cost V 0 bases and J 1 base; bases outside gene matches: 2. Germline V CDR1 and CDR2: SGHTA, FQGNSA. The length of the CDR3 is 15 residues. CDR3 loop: CASSLAAGIQETQYF. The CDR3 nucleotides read TGTGCCAGCAGCTTAGCAGCGGGGATCCAAGAGACCCAGTACTTC.

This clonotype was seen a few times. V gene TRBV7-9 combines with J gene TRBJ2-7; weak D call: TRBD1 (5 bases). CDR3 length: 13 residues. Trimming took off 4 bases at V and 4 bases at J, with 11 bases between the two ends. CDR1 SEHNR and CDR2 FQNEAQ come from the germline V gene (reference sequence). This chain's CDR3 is CASSYTGSYEQYF. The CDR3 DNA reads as TGTGCCAGCAGCTACACAGGATCGTACGAGCAGTACTTC.

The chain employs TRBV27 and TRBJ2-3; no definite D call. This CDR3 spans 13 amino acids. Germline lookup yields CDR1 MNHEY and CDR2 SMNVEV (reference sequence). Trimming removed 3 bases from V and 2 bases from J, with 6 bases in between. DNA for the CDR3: TGTGCCAGCAGTTTTAAGGCCACAGATACGCAGTATTTT. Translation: CASSFKATDTQYF.

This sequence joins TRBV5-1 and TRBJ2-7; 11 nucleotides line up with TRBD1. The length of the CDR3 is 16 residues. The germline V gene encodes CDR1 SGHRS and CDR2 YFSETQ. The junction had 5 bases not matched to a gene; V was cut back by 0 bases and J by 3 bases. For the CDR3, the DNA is TGCGCCAGCAGCTTGGGCCGGGACAGGGGGGGCTACGAGCAGTACTTC. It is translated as CASSLGRDRGGYEQYF.

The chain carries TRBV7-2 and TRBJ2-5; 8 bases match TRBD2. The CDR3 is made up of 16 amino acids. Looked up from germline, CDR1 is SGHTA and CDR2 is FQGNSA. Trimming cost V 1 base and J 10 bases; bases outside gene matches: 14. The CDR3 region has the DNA TGTGCCAGCAGCTTAGGACGGGTGGCAGCCGGGAGGGACCAGTACTTC. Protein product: CASSLGRVAAGRDQYF.

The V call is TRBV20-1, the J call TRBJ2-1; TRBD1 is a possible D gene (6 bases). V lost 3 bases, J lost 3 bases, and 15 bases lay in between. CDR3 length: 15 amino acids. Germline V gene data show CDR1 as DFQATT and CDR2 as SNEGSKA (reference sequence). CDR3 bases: TGCAGTGCTAGGGGGGCAGGGAAGCTCTACAATGAGCAGTTCTTC. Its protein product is CSARGAGKLYNEQFF.

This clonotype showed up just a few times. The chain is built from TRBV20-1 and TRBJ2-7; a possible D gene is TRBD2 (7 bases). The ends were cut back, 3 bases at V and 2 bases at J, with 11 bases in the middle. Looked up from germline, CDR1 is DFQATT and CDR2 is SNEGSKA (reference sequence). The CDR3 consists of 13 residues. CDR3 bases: TGCAGTGCTAGGGGGGGGCCGCCCTACGAGCAGTACTTC. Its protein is CSARGGPPYEQYF.

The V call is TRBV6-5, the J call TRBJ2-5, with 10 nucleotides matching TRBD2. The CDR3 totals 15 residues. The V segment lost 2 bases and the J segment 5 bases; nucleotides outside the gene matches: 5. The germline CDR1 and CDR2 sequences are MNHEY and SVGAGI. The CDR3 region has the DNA TGTGCCAGCAGTTACGCGGGTAGCGGGGGGGAGACCCAGTACTTC. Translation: CASSYAGSGGETQYF.

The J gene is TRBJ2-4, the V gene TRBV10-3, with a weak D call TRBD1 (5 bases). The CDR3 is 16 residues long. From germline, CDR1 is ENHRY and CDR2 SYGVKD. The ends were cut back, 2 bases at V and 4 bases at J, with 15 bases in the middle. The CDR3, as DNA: TGTGCCATCAGTGAGACCAGCGTGGGGCAGAAAAACATTCAGTACTTC. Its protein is CAISETSVGQKNIQYF.

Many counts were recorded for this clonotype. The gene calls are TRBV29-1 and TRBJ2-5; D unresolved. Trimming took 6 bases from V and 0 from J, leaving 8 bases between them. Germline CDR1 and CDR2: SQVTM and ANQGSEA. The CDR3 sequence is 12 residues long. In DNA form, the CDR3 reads TGCAGCGTAACAGCGTACCAAGAGACCCAGTACTTC. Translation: CSVTAYQETQYF.

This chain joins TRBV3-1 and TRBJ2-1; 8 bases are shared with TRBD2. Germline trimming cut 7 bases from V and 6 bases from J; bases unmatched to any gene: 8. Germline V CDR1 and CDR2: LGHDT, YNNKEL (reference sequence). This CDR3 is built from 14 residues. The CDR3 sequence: CASNKAGAGNEQFF. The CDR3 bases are TGTGCCAGCAACAAAGCGGGGGCCGGCAATGAGCAGTTCTTC.